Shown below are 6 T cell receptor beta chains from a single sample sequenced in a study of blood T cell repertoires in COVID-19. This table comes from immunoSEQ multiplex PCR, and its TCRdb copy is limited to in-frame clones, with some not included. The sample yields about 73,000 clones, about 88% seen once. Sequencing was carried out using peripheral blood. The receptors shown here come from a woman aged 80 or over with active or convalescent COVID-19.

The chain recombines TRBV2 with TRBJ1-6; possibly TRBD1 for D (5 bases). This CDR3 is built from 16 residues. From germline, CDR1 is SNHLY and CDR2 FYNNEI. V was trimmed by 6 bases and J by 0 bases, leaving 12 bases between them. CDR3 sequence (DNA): TGTGCCAGCAGCAGGACACAAAGCTCCTATAATTCACCCCTCCACTTT. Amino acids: CASSRTQSSYNSPLHF.

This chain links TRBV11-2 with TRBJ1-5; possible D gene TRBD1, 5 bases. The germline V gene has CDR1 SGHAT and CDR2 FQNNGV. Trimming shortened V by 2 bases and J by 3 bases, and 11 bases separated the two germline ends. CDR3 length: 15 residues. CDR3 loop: CASSLTTGSNQPQHF. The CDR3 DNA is TGTGCCAGCAGCTTAACCACAGGTTCCAATCAGCCCCAGCATTTT.

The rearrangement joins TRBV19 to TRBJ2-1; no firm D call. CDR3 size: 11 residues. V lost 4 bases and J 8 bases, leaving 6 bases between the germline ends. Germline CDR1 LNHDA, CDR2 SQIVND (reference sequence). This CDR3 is CASSTSYEQFF. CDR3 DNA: TGTGCCAGTAGTACCAGTTATGAGCAGTTCTTC.

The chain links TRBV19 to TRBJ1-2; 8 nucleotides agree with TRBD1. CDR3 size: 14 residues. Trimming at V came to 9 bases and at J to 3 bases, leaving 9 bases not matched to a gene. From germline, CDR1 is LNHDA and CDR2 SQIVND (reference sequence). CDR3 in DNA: TGTGCCAGCTCACGGACAGGGCTGGACTATGGCTACACCTTC. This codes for CASSRTGLDYGYTF.

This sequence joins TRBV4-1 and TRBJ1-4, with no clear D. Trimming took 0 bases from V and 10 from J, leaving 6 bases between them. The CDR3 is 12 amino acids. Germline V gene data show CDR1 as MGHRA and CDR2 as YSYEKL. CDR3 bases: TGCGCCAGCAGCCAAGATGAGGTAAAACTGTTTTTT. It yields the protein CASSQDEVKLFF.

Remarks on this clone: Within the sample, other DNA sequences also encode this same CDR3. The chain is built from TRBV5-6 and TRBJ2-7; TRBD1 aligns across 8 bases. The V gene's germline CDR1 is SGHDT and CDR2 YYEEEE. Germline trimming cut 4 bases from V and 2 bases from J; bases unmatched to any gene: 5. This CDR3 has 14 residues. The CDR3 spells CASSPGQGPYEQYF. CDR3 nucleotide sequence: TGTGCCAGCAGCCCCGGACAGGGTCCCTACGAGCAGTACTTC. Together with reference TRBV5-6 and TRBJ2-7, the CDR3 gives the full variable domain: DAGVTQSPTHLIKTRGQQVTLRCSPKSGHDTVSWYQQALGQGPQFIFQYYEEEERQRGNFPDRFSGHQFPNYSSELNVNALLLGDSALYLCASSPGQGPYEQYFGPGTRLTVT.